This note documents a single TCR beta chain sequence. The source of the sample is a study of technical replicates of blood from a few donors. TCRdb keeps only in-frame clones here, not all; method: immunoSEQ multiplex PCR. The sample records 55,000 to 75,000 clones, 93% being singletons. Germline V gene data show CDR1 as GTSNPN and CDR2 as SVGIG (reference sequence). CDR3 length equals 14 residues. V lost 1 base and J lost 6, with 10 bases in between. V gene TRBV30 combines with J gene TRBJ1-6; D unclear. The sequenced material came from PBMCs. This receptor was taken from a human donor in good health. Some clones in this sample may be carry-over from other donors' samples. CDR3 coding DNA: TGTGCCTGGAGTGATCTACCGAGTAATTCACCCCTCCACTTT. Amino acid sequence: CAWSDLPSNSPLHF.